The clone carrying this TCR beta chain was seen a few times. Its target is unknown. With a much larger clone just one base away, this may be a read error. This CDR3 fails to terminate in the conserved phenylalanine or tryptophan, so it likely reflects a read error. The DNA is left out, because the CDR3 cannot be placed on it with certainty; the CDR3 is given as TCRdb lists it. Samples came from axillary lymph nodes draining the breast cancer. The record originates from a study of breast tumors, draining lymph nodes, adjacent tissues. Whole-study results and caveats: Data only fit, rather than demonstrated, lymph node origin of most tumor T cells. Compared with basal-like, luminal-like tumors shared significantly more repertoire with nontumor tissue. Compared with lymph nodes, tumors were less diverse; compared with nontumor tissue, more.

The germline V gene encodes CDR1 DFQATT and CDR2 SNEGSKA (reference sequence). The CDR3 is 10 amino acids long, termini counted. TCRdb passed the multiplex PCR reads through MiXCR, listing each CDR3 protein once. The sample contains 200,000 to 250,000 distinct CDR3 sequences, 34% of which appear only once. Sequencing was performed on axillary lymph node tissue. V usage is TRBV20-1 and J usage is TRBJ2-1. The origin of this receptor is a female donor with breast cancer. Some clones in this sample may be carry-over from other donors' samples. This chain's CDR3 is CSASSQVEFS.